This TCR beta chain was recorded in a study of T cells after yellow fever vaccination. For the study at large: Libraries from low-cell-number fractions were prepared with the SMART-Seq v4 Ultra Low Input RNA kit. Study-level results: Some clonotypes, a small share, were shared between CD4 and CD8 compartments. Re-detected after boosting: most primary clones, approximately 97% of CD4 and 80% to 90% of CD8. Weaker overall, the secondary response nonetheless peaked faster (day 5 versus 15).

With regard to this clonotype: Antigen specificity is unknown.

Trimming cost V 5 bases and J 8 bases, with 10 bases left between them. This CDR3 comprises 12 residues. CDR1 is SGHVS and CDR2 is FNYEAQ in the germline V gene. TCRdb itself ran the 5' RACE reads through MiXCR, one entry per CDR3 protein. The profile covers more than 300,000 distinct CDR3 sequences, with 3.5% to 4.5% appearing a single time and less than 20% taken by the ten largest. The sequence came from a man between 18 and 29 years old who received the YFV17D yellow fever vaccine. Here the sequenced sample was PBMCs, taken 15 days after the yellow fever booster vaccination. The V call is TRBV7-6, the J call TRBJ2-1; D is ambiguous. CDR3 bases: TGTGCCAGCAGCGCCTGGGTGGATGAGCAGTTCTTC. Its translation is CASSAWVDEQFF. The full variable domain, its missing parts supplied by reference TRBV7-6 and TRBJ2-1, is GAGVSQSPRYKVTKRGQDVALRCDPISGHVSLYWYRQALGQGPEFLTYFNYEAQQDKSGLPNDRFSAERPEGSISTLTIQRTEQRDSAMYRCASSAWVDEQFFGPGTRLTVL.